The rows below give T cell receptor beta chains drawn from one sample of a study of blood T cells in healthy people across ages. In TCRdb, the 5' RACE reads were re-called with MiXCR into one record per CDR3 protein. The sample holds about a million distinct CDR3 sequences, around two fifths seen once. The sequenced sample was blood. The receptor set was obtained from a man aged 18 to 29 in good health. Each CDR3 is given with its conserved first and last residue. Each record gives: V gene, CDR3 protein.

v_gene: TRBV5-1; CDR3aa: CASNYADRPNTEAFF
v_gene: TRBV4-3; CDR3aa: CASSQHSGRGDPGEQFF
v_gene: TRBV4-2; CDR3aa: CASSQDGRILDSYEQYF
v_gene: TRBV14; CDR3aa: CASNQGENTEAFF
v_gene: TRBV4-3; CDR3aa: CASSQEGQGAGYTF
v_gene: TRBV24-1; CDR3aa: CATSEGLLPDTQYF
v_gene: TRBV4-3; CDR3aa: CASSQGEGRENTEAFF
v_gene: TRBV20-1; CDR3aa: CSAYRPRDYNEQYF
v_gene: TRBV2; CDR3aa: CASSTAWNQPQHF
v_gene: TRBV10-3; CDR3aa: CAAGSSGGTEAFF
v_gene: TRBV20-1; CDR3aa: CSAIGDFSNQPQHF
v_gene: TRBV6-5; CDR3aa: CASSYSGGGDTDTQYF
v_gene: TRBV6-5; CDR3aa: CASSPLFGGTQETQYF
v_gene: TRBV7-2; CDR3aa: CASSSNNPDRLHLHF
v_gene: TRBV4-1; CDR3aa: CASSQLQTTGELFF
v_gene: TRBV27; CDR3aa: CASRNTGGIRTGELFF
v_gene: TRBV2; CDR3aa: CASSTPRGYNEQFF